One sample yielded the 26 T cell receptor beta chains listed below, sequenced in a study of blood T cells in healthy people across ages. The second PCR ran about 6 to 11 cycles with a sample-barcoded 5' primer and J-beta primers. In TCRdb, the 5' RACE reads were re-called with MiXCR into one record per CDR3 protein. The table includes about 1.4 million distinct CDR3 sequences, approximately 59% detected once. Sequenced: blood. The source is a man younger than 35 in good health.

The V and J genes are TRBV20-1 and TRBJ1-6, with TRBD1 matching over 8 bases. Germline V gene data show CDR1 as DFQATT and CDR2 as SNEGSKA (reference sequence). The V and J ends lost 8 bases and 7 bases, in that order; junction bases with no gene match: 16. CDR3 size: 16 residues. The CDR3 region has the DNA TGCAGTACCCAGGGACAGGTCGCCCCCATAAATTCACCCCTCCACTTT. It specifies CSTQGQVAPINSPLHF.

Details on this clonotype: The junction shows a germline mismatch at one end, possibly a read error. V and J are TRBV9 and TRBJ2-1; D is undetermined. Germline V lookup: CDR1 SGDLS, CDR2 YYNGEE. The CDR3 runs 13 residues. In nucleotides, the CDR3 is TGTGCCAGCAGCGTAGGGGCCTACAGTGAGCAGTTCTTC. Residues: CASSVGAYSEQFF.

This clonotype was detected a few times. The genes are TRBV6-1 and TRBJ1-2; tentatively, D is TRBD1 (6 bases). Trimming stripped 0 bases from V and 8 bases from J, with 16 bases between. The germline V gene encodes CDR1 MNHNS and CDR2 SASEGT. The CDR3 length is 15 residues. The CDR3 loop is CASSEAPGVGLGYTF. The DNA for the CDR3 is TGTGCCAGCAGTGAAGCTCCAGGGGTTGGCCTCGGCTACACCTTC.

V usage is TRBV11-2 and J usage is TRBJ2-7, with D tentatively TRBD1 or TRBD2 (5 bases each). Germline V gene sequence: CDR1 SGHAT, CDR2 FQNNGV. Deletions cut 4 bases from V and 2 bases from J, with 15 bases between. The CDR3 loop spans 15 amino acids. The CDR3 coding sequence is TGTGCCAGCAGCTCTTCCCGGGACGGACCCTACGAGCAGTACTTC. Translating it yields CASSSSRDGPYEQYF. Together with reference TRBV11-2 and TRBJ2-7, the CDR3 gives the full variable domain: EAGVAQSPRYKIIEKRQSVAFWCNPISGHATLYWYQQILGQGPKLLIQFQNNGVVDDSQLPKDRFSAERLKGVDSTLKIQPAKLEDSAVYLCASSSSRDGPYEQYFGPGTRLTVT.

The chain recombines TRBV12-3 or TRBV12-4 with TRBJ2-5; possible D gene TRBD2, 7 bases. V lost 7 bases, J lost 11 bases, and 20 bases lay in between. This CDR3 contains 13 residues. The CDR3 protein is CASTEGGGDEQYF. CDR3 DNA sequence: TGTGCCAGCACCGAAGGGGGGGGCGATGAGCAGTACTTC.

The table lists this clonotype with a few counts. The DNA for the CDR3 is TGTGCCATCAGTGATAGAACTAGCGGGGCCTACGAGCAGTACTTC. Translation gives CAISDRTSGAYEQYF. The V gene is TRBV10-3, the J gene TRBJ2-7, with TRBD2 matching 10 bases. CDR1 and CDR2 (germline): ENHRY, SYGVKD. Losses at the gene ends were 3 bases for V and 2 bases for J; bases not matched to a gene: 4. The CDR3 spans 15 residues.

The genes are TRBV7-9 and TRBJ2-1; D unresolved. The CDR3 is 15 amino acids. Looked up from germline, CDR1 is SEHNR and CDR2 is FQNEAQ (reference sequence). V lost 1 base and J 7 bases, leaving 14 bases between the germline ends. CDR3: CASSLGSRSNNEQFF. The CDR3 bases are TGTGCCAGCAGCTTAGGTTCCCGCAGTAATAATGAGCAGTTCTTC.

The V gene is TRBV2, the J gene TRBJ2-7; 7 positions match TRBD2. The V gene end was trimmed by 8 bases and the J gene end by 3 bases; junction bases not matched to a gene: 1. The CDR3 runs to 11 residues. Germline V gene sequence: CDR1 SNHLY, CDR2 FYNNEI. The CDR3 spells CASLADYEQYF. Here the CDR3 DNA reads TGTGCCAGCCTAGCGGACTACGAGCAGTACTTC.

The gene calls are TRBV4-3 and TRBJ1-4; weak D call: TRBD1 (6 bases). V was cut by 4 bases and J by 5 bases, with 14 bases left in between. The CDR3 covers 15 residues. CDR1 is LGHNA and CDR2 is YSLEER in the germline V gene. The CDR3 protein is CASSLTGTGNEKLFF. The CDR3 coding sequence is TGCGCCAGCAGCCTCACGGGAACAGGGAATGAAAAACTGTTTTTT.

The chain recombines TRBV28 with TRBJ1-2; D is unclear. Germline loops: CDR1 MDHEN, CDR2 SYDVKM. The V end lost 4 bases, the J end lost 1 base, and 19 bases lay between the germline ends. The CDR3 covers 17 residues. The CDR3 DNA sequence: TGTGCCAGCAGTTCGCTCGACAATCCCAGCGTTAACTATGGCTACACCTTC. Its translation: CASSSLDNPSVNYGYTF.

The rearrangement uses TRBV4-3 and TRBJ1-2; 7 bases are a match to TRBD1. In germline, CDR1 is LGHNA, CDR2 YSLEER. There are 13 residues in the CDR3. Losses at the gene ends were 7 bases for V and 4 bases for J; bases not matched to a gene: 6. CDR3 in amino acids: CASNDRVGYGYTF. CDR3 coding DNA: TGCGCCAGCAACGACAGGGTCGGCTATGGCTACACCTTC.

CDR3 bases: TGTGCCAGCAGCCCATTCACAGGGAAGGGAGAGACCCAGTACTTC. Translated, it gives CASSPFTGKGETQYF. J is TRBJ2-5 and V is TRBV7-9; tentative D call: TRBD1 (6 bases). Germline V gene lookup returns CDR1 SEHNR and CDR2 FQNEAQ (reference sequence). The V and J ends lost 5 bases and 4 bases respectively, with 17 bases between them. There are 15 residues in the CDR3.

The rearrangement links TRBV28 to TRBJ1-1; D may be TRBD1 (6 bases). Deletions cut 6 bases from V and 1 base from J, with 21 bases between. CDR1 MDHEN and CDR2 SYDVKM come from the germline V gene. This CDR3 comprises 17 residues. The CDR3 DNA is TGTGCCAGCAGATTTATTACGAGGGGGGCAACGAACACTGAAGCTTTCTTT. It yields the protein CASRFITRGATNTEAFF. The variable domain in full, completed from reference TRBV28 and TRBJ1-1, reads DVKVTQSSRYLVKRTGEKVFLECVQDMDHENMFWYRQDPGLGLRLIYFSYDVKMKEKGDIPEGYSVSREKKERFSLILESASTNQTSMYLCASRFITRGATNTEAFFGQGTRLTVV.

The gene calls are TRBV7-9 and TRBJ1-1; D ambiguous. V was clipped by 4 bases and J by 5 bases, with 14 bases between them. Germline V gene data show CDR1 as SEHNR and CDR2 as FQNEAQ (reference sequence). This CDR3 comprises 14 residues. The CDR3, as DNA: TGTGCCAGCAGCTCGGTCCCAGGAGGAACTGAAGCTTTCTTT. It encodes CASSSVPGGTEAFF.

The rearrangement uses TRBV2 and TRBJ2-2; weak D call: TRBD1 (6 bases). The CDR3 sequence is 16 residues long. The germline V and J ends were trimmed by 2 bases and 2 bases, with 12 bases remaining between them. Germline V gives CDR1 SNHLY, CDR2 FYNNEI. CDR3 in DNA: TGTGCCAGCAGTGAACCATGGACAGCAAACACCGGGGAGCTGTTTTTT. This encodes CASSEPWTANTGELFF.

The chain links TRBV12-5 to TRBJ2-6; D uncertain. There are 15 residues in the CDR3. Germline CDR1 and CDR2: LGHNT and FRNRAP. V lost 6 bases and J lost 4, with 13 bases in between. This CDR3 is CASGPIWSGANVLTF. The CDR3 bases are TGTGCTAGTGGGCCGATTTGGTCCGGGGCCAACGTCCTGACTTTC.

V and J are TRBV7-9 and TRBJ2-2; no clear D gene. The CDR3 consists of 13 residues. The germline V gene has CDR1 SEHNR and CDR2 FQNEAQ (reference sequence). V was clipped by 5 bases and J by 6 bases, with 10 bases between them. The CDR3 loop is CASSRATSGELFF. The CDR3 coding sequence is TGTGCCAGCAGCCGAGCCACGTCCGGGGAGCTGTTTTTT.

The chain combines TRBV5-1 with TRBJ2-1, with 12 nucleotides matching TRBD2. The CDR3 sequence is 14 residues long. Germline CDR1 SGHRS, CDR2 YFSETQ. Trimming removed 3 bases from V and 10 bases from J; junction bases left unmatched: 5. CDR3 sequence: CASSWTSGMYEQFF. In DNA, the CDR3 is TGCGCCAGCAGCTGGACTAGCGGGATGTACGAGCAGTTCTTC.

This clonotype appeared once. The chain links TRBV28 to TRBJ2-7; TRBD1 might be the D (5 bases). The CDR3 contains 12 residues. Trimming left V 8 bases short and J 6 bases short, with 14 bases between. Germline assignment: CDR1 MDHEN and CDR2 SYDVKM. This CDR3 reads CASSGHFVEQYF. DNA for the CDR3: TGTGCCAGCTCAGGACACTTTGTCGAGCAGTACTTC.

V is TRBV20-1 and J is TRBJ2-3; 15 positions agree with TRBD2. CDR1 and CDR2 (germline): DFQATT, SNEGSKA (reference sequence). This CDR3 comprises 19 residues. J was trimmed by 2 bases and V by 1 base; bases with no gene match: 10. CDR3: CSARGLPGLAGGSTDTQYF. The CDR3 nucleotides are TGCAGTGCTAGAGGCCTACCGGGACTAGCGGGGGGCTCCACAGATACGCAGTATTTT.

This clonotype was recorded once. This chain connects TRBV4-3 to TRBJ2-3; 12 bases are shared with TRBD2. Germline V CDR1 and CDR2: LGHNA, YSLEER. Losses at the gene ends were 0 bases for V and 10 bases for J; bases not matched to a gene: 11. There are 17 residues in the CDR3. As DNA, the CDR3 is TGCGCCAGCAGCCAAGAATGGACTAGCGGGGAGATGGCAGCGCAGTATTTT. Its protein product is CASSQEWTSGEMAAQYF.

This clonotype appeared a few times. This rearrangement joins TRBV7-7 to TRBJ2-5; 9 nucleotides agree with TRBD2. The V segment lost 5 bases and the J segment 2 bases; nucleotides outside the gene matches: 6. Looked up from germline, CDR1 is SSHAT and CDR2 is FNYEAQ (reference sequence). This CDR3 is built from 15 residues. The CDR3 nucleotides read TGTGCCAGCAGCCCGACTAGCGGCCAGCAAGAGACCCAGTACTTC. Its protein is CASSPTSGQQETQYF.

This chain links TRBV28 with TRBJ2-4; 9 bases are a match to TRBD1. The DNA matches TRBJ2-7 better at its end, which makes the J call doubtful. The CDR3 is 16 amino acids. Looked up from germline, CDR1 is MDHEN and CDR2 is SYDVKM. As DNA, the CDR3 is TGTGCCAGCAGTTTAGTTTCGGGACAGGGAGCCTACGAGCAGTACTTC. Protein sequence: CASSLVSGQGAYEQYF.

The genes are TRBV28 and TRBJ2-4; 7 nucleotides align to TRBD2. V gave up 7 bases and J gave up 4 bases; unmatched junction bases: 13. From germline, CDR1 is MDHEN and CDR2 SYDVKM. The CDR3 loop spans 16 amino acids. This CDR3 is CASTIPWGGGKNIQYF. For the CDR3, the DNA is TGTGCCAGCACTATCCCCTGGGGGGGAGGGAAAAACATTCAGTACTTC. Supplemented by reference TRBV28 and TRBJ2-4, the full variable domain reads DVKVTQSSRYLVKRTGEKVFLECVQDMDHENMFWYRQDPGLGLRLIYFSYDVKMKEKGDIPEGYSVSREKKERFSLILESASTNQTSMYLCASTIPWGGGKNIQYFGAGTRLSVL.

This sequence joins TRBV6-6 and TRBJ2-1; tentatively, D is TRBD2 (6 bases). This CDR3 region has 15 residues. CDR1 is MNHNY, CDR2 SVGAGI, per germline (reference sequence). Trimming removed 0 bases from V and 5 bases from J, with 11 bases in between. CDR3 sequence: CASSYSMGGDNEQFF. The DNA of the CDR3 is TGTGCCAGCAGTTACTCGATGGGAGGAGACAATGAGCAGTTCTTC.

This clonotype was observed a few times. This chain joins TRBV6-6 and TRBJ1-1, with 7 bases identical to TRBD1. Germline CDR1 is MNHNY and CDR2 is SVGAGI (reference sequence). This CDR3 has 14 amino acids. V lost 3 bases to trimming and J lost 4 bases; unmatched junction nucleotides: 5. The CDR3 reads CASSYVQGTTEAFF. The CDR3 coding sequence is TGTGCCAGCAGTTATGTACAGGGGACCACTGAAGCTTTCTTT.